This record concerns one T cell receptor (beta chain) sequence. What it binds is not known. This entry belongs to a study of CD8+ T cells in alopecia areata. Study in general: Treatment ran 6 to 18 months, with 6 months of follow-up afterward. Findings of the study overall: Numerous expanded lesional clones remained in scalp and blood during tofacitinib. Scalp clonality and expanded CD8+ clones among the top 100 showed significant decreases with tofacitinib. More clonal than normal scalp was lesional scalp, particularly alopecia totalis/universalis.

Specified treatment: oral pan-JAK inhibitor, 5-10 mg twice daily. The CDR3 is 15 residues long. Germline CDR1 and CDR2: LGHNA and YSLEER. V was shortened by 0 bases and J by 2 bases, with 8 bases between the two germline ends. cDNA prepared by RNA extraction and subsequent reverse transcription served as the template for sequencing. Only in-frame clones appear in the TCRdb table, and some are missing; sequencing was by immunoSEQ multiplex PCR. The data show about 94,000 clones, about 70% seen once. This material consisted of CD8+ T cells sorted from blood, taken at approximately week 42, from a patient treated with tofacitinib. The TCR originated in a human donor with alopecia areata. The chain recombines TRBV4-3 with TRBJ2-4, with D perhaps being TRBD1 or TRBD2 (5 bases each). CDR3 amino acids: CASSQDGATKNIQYF. The CDR3 DNA sequence: TGCGCCAGCAGCCAAGACGGGGCGACCAAAAACATTCAGTACTTC.